The T cell receptor beta chain described here comes from a study of blood T cells in healthy people across ages (dated by TCRdb to 2013 to 2016). Broadly, across the study: In model experiments, template switching captured roughly one uniquely barcoded TCR beta cDNA molecule for every two T cells. The study measured age-related changes in TCR beta repertoire diversity using deep sequencing normalized with unique cDNA molecular identifiers. The donors were split into four age groups: young (average around 15 years), middle-aged (roughly 39), aged (approximately 60) and long-lived (roughly 77). Two additional independent replicas of 1 million unique cDNA reads from the same blood draw were analyzed for two donors (one aged 18 to 30 and one aged 80 or older).

To prepare the library, 5' RACE was applied. Instrument on record: Illumina HiSeq 2500. A second PCR of about 6 to 11 cycles was run with a J-beta primer mix and a sample-barcoded 5' primer. Each TCR beta cDNA molecule received a unique molecular identifier from a template-switch 5' adaptor carrying 12 random nucleotides. At least 2.5 million CDR3-containing paired-end reads were obtained from each sample. All of the RNA was converted into first-strand cDNA using the Mint cDNA synthesis kit, with a TRBC-specific oligonucleotide serving as the primer. Following uracil-DNA glycosylase treatment, all cDNA underwent a first 18-cycle PCR with the universal primers M1SS and BC2_uni_R. The study's own analysis went as follows. Normalization of each sample was performed by random selection of 1 million high-quality reads, each carrying a distinct molecular identifier. Reads sharing molecular identifiers were discarded rather than binned into consensus sequences. CDR3 identification, clonotype clustering and error correction used MiTCR with a Q25 quality threshold and the strictest error-elimination algorithm. A nonparametric unseen species model with Euler transformation was used to estimate a lower bound on total TCR beta diversity. TCRdb's own reprocessing of the public reads used fastp at Q25 and MiXCR and kept productive beta chains. Each CDR3 protein appears once, grouped with its most common genes and DNA. These V and J calls originate from TCRdb's pipeline instead of the authors' own analysis. The sample yields 600,000 to 900,000 distinct CDR3 sequences; roughly 25% were counted once. The ten biggest clones cover 2.5% to 3.5% of the sample.

The table lists this clonotype with a few counts. Its antigen remains unidentified. No qualities accompany the bases; no much larger clone lies one base away. Donors were around 37 systemically healthy Caucasian individuals from Russia aged roughly 6 to 90 years. Roughly 9.5 milliliters of peripheral blood were drawn from each donor into EDTA-treated Vacutainer tubes. Ficoll-Paque density-gradient centrifugation was used to isolate PBMCs, with at least 6.5 million per sample. Total RNA was extracted from PBMCs with Trizol reagent, with at least 5 micrograms obtained per sample. The percentages of naive CD45RAhigh/CD27high T cells were determined by flow cytometry on a PBMC aliquot from every donor. Study-level results and caveats: Estimates of total diversity from one million sequenced T cells were regarded as lower bounds and underestimates. Because profiling used bulk unsorted PBMCs, naive and antigen-experienced compartments could not be compared conclusively. There was a strong correlation between observed TCR beta diversity and the percentage of naive T cells measured by flow cytometry. The CMV infection status of donors was not known, potentially confounding age-related changes in expanded clonotypes. As age increased, observed TCR beta diversity per million T cells dropped in a roughly linear way, and a significant reduction was already evident by age around 41. Compared with the aged group, the long-lived group had more naive CD4+ T cells, fewer expanded clones and increased TCR diversity, suggesting age selection.

Measured from the cysteine to the phenylalanine, the CDR3 is 13 residues long. Only the CDR3 part of the read is kept: 39 bases, read in frame from the first base. V lost 2 bases and J lost 5 bases; the stretch between them is 9 bases long. This sample also appeared in a second study, on T cells of mothers and their children. The second paper states: Nine systemically healthy Caucasian individuals, comprising three mothers and their six children, were included as donors. cDNA synthesis used all of the extracted RNA, with around 1.6 ug of RNA in each 15 ul reaction. In the second PCR, the M1S primer added sample barcodes and 2-4 random nucleotides. Each mother yielded over 8 million TCR beta CDR3 reads and each child roughly 3 million reads. Thymic selection similarly shapes TCR recombination output in related and unrelated pairs, with minor effect from inherited differences. Normalized repertoire overlap in related mother-child pairs was always slightly higher than in unrelated mother-child pairs, but the difference was never significant. With a sensitivity of approximately 100 clones per million clonotypes, no persistent microchimeric T cell clones were detected. The study used deep NGS to compare TCR beta repertoires of mothers and children, seeking features distinguishing related mother-child pairs from unrelated individuals. Mothers averaged 40 +/- 4 years of age and children averaged about 10 +/- 4 years. After adapter ligation was performed with NEBNext reagents, the libraries were sequenced on an Illumina HiSeq 2000 with 100+100 nt paired-end reads. Mother and child libraries were prepared a month apart and sequenced in separate runs to prevent cross-contamination. Each donor had between roughly 500,000 and 2,200,000 distinct TCR beta clonotypes identified. Naive TCR beta clonotypes were estimated from low-frequency clonotypes matched to each donor's FACS-determined naive share, without sorting.

The chain is made from TRBV12-3 or TRBV12-4 and TRBJ1-1; the D gene is perhaps TRBD1, on 6 matching bases. What was sequenced was blood. The TCR sequence derives from a boy younger than 18 in good health. The CDR3 in this case is CASSLLGTTEAFF. The sequenced DNA is TGTGCCAGCAGTTTACTCGGGACAACTGAAGCTTTCTTT.